These T cell receptor beta chains were read from a single sample in a study of blood T cells in healthy people across ages. Each CDR3 protein gets one entry after TCRdb re-called the 5' RACE reads with MiXCR. The sample includes hundreds of thousands of distinct CDR3 sequences, around 62% seen only once; the top ten take about a quarter. Sequenced input: blood. All receptors come from a man under 40 in good health. Both conserved end residues are part of each CDR3. The order of the fields is V gene, clone size, J gene, D gene, CDR3 DNA, CDR3 protein. The D gene is left open where the match is weak. Clone size is not always given. Where it is, it says once, few, many or a class for expanded clones.

>TRBV4-2|-|TRBJ2-7|TRBD2
TGTGTCAGCAGCGCCCAGCGGGGGGGCCGCTACGAGCAGTACTTC
CVSSAQRGGRYEQYF
>TRBV7-2|-|TRBJ2-7|TRBD1
TGTGCCAGCAGCTTGGAGGGACAGGGGGCGAAATTTTACGAGCAGTACTTC
CASSLEGQGAKFYEQYF
>TRBV27|few|TRBJ1-2|-
TGTGCCAGCAGTCCAAATGGCCCTACCGGCTACACCTTC
CASSPNGPTGYTF
>TRBV20-1|-|TRBJ2-1|-
TGCAGTGCTGTCCCCCAATACAATGAGCAGTTCTTC
CSAVPQYNEQFF
>TRBV9|-|TRBJ2-7|-
TGTGCCAGCAGCGCCCCCGACAGGAACGGCTACGAGCAGTACTTC
CASSAPDRNGYEQYF
>TRBV29-1|once|TRBJ1-5|-
TGCAGCGTTGAAGACAGCATGGATCAGCCCCAGCATTTT
CSVEDSMDQPQHF
>TRBV6-1|-|TRBJ1-1|-
TGTGCCAGCACCTCTCCCAGGGTGAGGCGAACTGAAGCTTTCTTT
CASTSPRVRRTEAFF
>TRBV4-3|-|TRBJ2-1|TRBD2
TGCGCCAGCAGCCAAAGGCCGGGACTAGCGGGAGGATCAAGCAATGAGCAGTTCTTC
CASSQRPGLAGGSSNEQFF
>TRBV20-1|-|TRBJ2-3|TRBD2
TGCAGTGCTAGAGTCTCTAGCGGGGGGGCGGATACGCAGTATTTT
CSARVSSGGADTQYF
>TRBV3-1|-|TRBJ2-3|-
TGTGCCAGCAGCGTCGCTCCGGGACTAAGGGGGTGGTTCGCAGATACGCAGTATTTT
CASSVAPGLRGWFADTQYF
>TRBV27|few|TRBJ2-7|-
TGTGCCAGCAGTGTAGGGCTTACCTACGAGCAGTACTTC
CASSVGLTYEQYF
>TRBV7-2|-|TRBJ1-1|-
TGTGCCAGCAGCCAGGGCAGGGCCATTAAGGCTTTCTTT
CASSQGRAIKAFF
>TRBV5-6|-|TRBJ2-7|-
TGTGCCAGCAGCTTGTACGCCAACAACGCAGGTATCGAGCAGTACTTC
CASSLYANNAGIEQYF
>TRBV3-1|-|TRBJ2-5|-
TGTGCCAGCAGCCAAGGCGGGACACAACGGCGGGAGACCCAGTACTTC
CASSQGGTQRRETQYF
>TRBV4-2|-|TRBJ1-5|TRBD1
TGTGCCAGCAGCCAAAGGGACAGGGTGGAGTGGGGCAATCAGCCCCAGCATTTT
CASSQRDRVEWGNQPQHF
>TRBV12-3/TRBV12-4|-|TRBJ1-5|-
TGTGCCAGCAGTTTTTTCCCTAGCAATCAGCCCCAGCATTTT
CASSFFPSNQPQHF
>TRBV20-1|few|TRBJ2-7|-
TGCAGTGCCCCCGGCGGTAAAGCAGGGGCTGTCTACGAGCAGTACTTC
CSAPGGKAGAVYEQYF
>TRBV3-1|-|TRBJ1-2|TRBD1
TGTGCCAGCAGCCAAGCGAGGACAGGGGGATACACCTTC
CASSQARTGGYTF
>TRBV5-1|few|TRBJ1-5|TRBD1
TGCGCCAGCAGCTTGCAGGGGGCAAACAATCAGCCCCAGCATTTT
CASSLQGANNQPQHF
>TRBV20-1|-|TRBJ2-3|-
TGCAGTGTCGGGGGGCACTCATTGGATACGCAGTATTTT
CSVGGHSLDTQYF
>TRBV4-3|few|TRBJ1-2|-
TGCGCCAGCAGCCCCCATCCCCCGGCGGACAACTATGGCTACACCTTC
CASSPHPPADNYGYTF
>TRBV12-3/TRBV12-4|few|TRBJ2-1|-
TGTGCCAGCAGTTTAGAAGGGGGAATCAATGAGCAGTTCTTC
CASSLEGGINEQFF
>TRBV6-5|-|TRBJ2-4|-
TGTGCCAGCAGTTACTCGATGAGGTATCCGAACATTCAGTACTTC
CASSYSMRYPNIQYF
>TRBV4-3|few|TRBJ1-4|TRBD1
TGCGCCAGCAGCGAAGGGACAGGGGTCGGAAATGAAAAACTGTTTTTT
CASSEGTGVGNEKLFF
>TRBV4-3|few|TRBJ2-3|-
TGCGCCAGCAGCCAAGATCCGGTTACGCTTGCAGATACGCAGTATTTT
CASSQDPVTLADTQYF
>TRBV7-9|once|TRBJ2-3|TRBD2
TGTGCCAGCACGACTGCTAGCGGGGGGTTCACAGATACGCAGTATTTT
CASTTASGGFTDTQYF
>TRBV6-5|-|TRBJ1-2|-
TGTGCCAGCAGTCCTCCGGAAGGTGGCTACACCTTC
CASSPPEGGYTF
>TRBV7-2|few|TRBJ2-1|-
TGTGCCAGCAGCTTAATGCGGGGCTCCTACAATGAGCAGTTCTTC
CASSLMRGSYNEQFF
>TRBV7-3|many|TRBJ2-1|-
TGTGCCAGCAGCCTCCAGAGGGGTGAGCAGTTCTTC
CASSLQRGEQFF
>TRBV29-1|few|TRBJ2-5|TRBD1
TGCAGCGTCTTGGACAGGTATCCCCAAGAGACCCAGTACTTC
CSVLDRYPQETQYF
>TRBV9|-|TRBJ2-3|-
TGTGCCAGCAGCGCCTATATACGCGGGGGCACAGATACGCAGTATTTT
CASSAYIRGGTDTQYF
>TRBV29-1|few|TRBJ2-3|-
TGCAGCGTTGCAGCAGCGGTCCGTCTCGATACGCAGTATTTT
CSVAAAVRLDTQYF
>TRBV20-1|-|TRBJ1-2|-
TGCAGTGCTAGAGAGTTCAGCCAGGGCGGCTACACCTTC
CSAREFSQGGYTF
>TRBV27|-|TRBJ2-5|TRBD2
TGTGCCAGCAGATCTAGCGGGGGGGCTTGGGAGACCCAGTACTTC
CASRSSGGAWETQYF
>TRBV4-3|-|TRBJ2-3|-
TGCGCCAGCAGCCGCGGGTGGAATTCAGATACGCAGTATTTT
CASSRGWNSDTQYF
>TRBV9|-|TRBJ1-2|-
TGTGCCAGCAGCGGGGAAGGGACGGCAGGGCCCTATGGCTACACCTTC
CASSGEGTAGPYGYTF
>TRBV15|-|TRBJ1-5|TRBD1
TGTGCCACCAGCAGAGATCAGGGGGCGAATCAGCCCCAGCATTTT
CATSRDQGANQPQHF
>TRBV7-2|-|TRBJ2-3|-
TGTGCCAGCAGCCCTTCAGCCCAGCCAGATACGCAGTATTTT
CASSPSAQPDTQYF
>TRBV18|few|TRBJ2-7|TRBD2
TGTGCCAGCTCACCGAGCGGGGAGGTGGCCGAGCAGTACTTC
CASSPSGEVAEQYF